Sequencing of this T cell receptor beta chain was carried out in a study of cytomegalovirus exposure and HLA in healthy donors. Study-wide results and caveats: High specificity and sensitivity for cytomegalovirus status were reported for the classifier. Later analysis associated a missense DCLRE1C variant with TCR beta V- and J-gene trimming. A later analysis reportedly found that, within productive TCRs, an Asian-associated ancestry cluster had fewer N-insertions than the mean observed across the roughly 700 donors.

Primers for the PCR totalled 60 Vbeta and 13 Jbeta. Only in-frame clones appear in the TCRdb table, and some are missing; sequencing was by immunoSEQ multiplex PCR. The sample consists of around 170,000 clones, roughly 80% of them appearing once. Of note for this clone: What it binds is unknown.

Sequences were obtained from PBMCs. The TCR comes from a man aged 45-60 years in good health and CMV-seronegative.

In DNA, the CDR3 is TGTGCCAGCAGCTTAGGGGCTAGTCATCACTACGAGCAGTACTTC. Translating gives CASSLGASHHYEQYF. V usage is TRBV13 and J usage is TRBJ2-7; no clear D gene. The CDR3 is made up of 15 amino acids. Germline V gene data show CDR1 as PRHDT and CDR2 as FYEKMQ (reference sequence). Trimming pared 0 bases from V and 3 bases from J, leaving 12 bases between.